Many counts were recorded for the clone carrying this T cell receptor (beta chain). This record belongs to a study of T cells in Graves' hyperthyroidism and ophthalmopathy. CDR1 LGHNT and CDR2 FRNRAP come from the germline V gene. The CDR3 length is 16 residues. With V trimmed by 4 bases and J by 5 bases, 9 bases remained unmatched. TCR beta CDR3 region amplification was performed from RNA transcripts. Primed by the HTBI set, a first-round RT-PCR was run on the TCR CDR3. MiXCR, run by TCRdb on the multiplex PCR reads, gives a single entry per CDR3 protein. Of approximately 530,000 distinct CDR3 sequences listed, just under 20% are singletons.

The TCR was taken from a man aged 35 to 55 with Graves' ophthalmopathy. The gene calls are TRBV12-5 and TRBJ2-5; 11 bases agree with TRBD1. Sequenced: blood. In DNA, the CDR3 is TGTGCTAGTGGTTCCGGGACAGGGGGTCGGCGGGAGACCCAGTACTTC. Its protein is CASGSGTGGRRETQYF.